The subject of this entry is one T cell receptor (beta chain). The data belong to a study of T cell changes during pregnancy in multiple sclerosis. The protocol was immunoSEQ multiplex PCR, while the TCRdb copy is restricted to in-frame clones and leaves out a portion. Counted here are approximately 37,000 clones, approximately 94% occurring once; the ten biggest clones make up roughly 1.7%. V gave up 6 bases and J gave up 4 bases; unmatched junction bases: 13. The CDR3 totals 16 residues. The germline CDR1 and CDR2 sequences are SGHNT and YYREEE (reference sequence). Here the sequenced sample was peripheral blood, taken in the third trimester of pregnancy. V and J are TRBV5-4 and TRBJ2-3; TRBD2 matches 8 bases. This clonotype originated in a female donor with multiple sclerosis, enrolled in a pregnancy study. CDR3 nucleotide sequence: TGTGCCAGCACCAATCGGGAGGGGAAGATCGCAGATACGCAGTATTTT. Translated: CASTNREGKIADTQYF.